Following are 15 T cell receptor beta chains from one sample sequenced in a study of blood T cell repertoires in COVID-19. The method was immunoSEQ multiplex PCR; TCRdb's version includes in-frame clones alone and lacks a portion of them. The sample yields hundreds of thousands of clones, approximately 86% seen once. The sequencing sample was made of PBMCs or T cells enriched from blood (not recorded which). The receptor source for this set is a woman aged 45 to 65 who had recovered from COVID-19.

The gene calls are TRBV28 and TRBJ1-1; weak D call: TRBD1 (6 bases). The CDR3 covers 15 residues. V was shortened by 3 bases and J by 0 bases, with 11 bases between the two germline ends. In germline, CDR1 is MDHEN, CDR2 SYDVKM. CDR3 nucleotide sequence: TGTGCCAGCAGTTTTGGGGGCCTAATGAACACTGAAGCTTTCTTT. It is translated as CASSFGGLMNTEAFF.

This rearrangement joins TRBV19 to TRBJ1-1; D is perhaps TRBD1 (6 bases). Germline V CDR1 and CDR2: LNHDA, SQIVND (reference sequence). V lost 6 bases, J lost 5 bases, and 13 bases lay in between. This CDR3 comprises 13 residues. CDR3 amino acids: CASRQGSSTEAFF. The CDR3 nucleotides are TGTGCCAGTAGGCAGGGGTCAAGTACTGAAGCTTTCTTT.

Only one count was recorded for this clone. J is TRBJ2-5 and V is TRBV11-2; 10 bases align to TRBD2. With V trimmed by 5 bases and J by 2 bases, 2 bases remained unmatched. The CDR3 runs 14 residues. The germline gives CDR1 SGHAT, CDR2 FQNNGV. The CDR3 sequence: CASSPSGSQETQYF. CDR3 bases: TGTGCCAGCAGCCCTAGCGGGAGTCAAGAGACCCAGTACTTC.

V and J are TRBV6-4 and TRBJ1-3, with a possible D match to TRBD1 (6 bases). The CDR3 sequence is 17 residues long. CDR1 and CDR2 from the germline V gene are MRHNA and SNTAGT. V shed 5 bases and J shed 0 bases, with 17 bases lying between them. CDR3 sequence (DNA): TGTGCCAGCAGTAATTATTTACACAGGGTCTCTGGAAACACCATATATTTT. Translating it yields CASSNYLHRVSGNTIYF.

This clone was observed at least ten times. This rearrangement joins TRBV2 to TRBJ2-7, with 7 bases fitting TRBD1. CDR1 is SNHLY, CDR2 FYNNEI, per germline. This CDR3 spans 13 amino acids. Unmatched junction bases numbered 5, after V lost 8 bases and J lost 1 base. CDR3 sequence: CASEGQPSYEQYF. The CDR3 coding sequence is TGTGCCAGCGAGGGACAGCCTTCCTACGAGCAGTACTTC.

The V call is TRBV28, the J call TRBJ2-3; D might be TRBD1 (6 bases). Germline loops: CDR1 MDHEN, CDR2 SYDVKM. The CDR3 consists of 13 residues. V lost 4 bases and J lost 9, with 14 bases in between. The CDR3 region has the DNA TGTGCCAGCAGTTATGGACAGTTAGAAACGCAGTATTTT. Translation gives CASSYGQLETQYF. Together with reference TRBV28 and TRBJ2-3, the CDR3 gives the full variable domain: DVKVTQSSRYLVKRTGEKVFLECVQDMDHENMFWYRQDPGLGLRLIYFSYDVKMKEKGDIPEGYSVSREKKERFSLILESASTNQTSMYLCASSYGQLETQYFGPGTRLTVL.

This clone was seen a single time. The chain joins TRBV5-4 to TRBJ1-4; D perhaps matches TRBD1 (6 bases). Looked up from germline, CDR1 is SGHNT and CDR2 is YYREEE (reference sequence). V gave up 4 bases and J gave up 4 bases, with 14 bases separating them. CDR3 length: 15 amino acids. The DNA for the CDR3 is TGTGCCAGCAGCACCAGGACAGACGGTAATGAAAAACTGTTTTTT. This encodes CASSTRTDGNEKLFF. The variable domain in full, completed from reference TRBV5-4 and TRBJ1-4, reads ETGVTQSPTHLIKTRGQQVTLRCSSQSGHNTVSWYQQALGQGPQFIFQYYREEENGRGNFPPRFSGLQFPNYSSELNVNALELDDSALYLCASSTRTDGNEKLFFGSGTQLSVL.

The chain joins TRBV27 to TRBJ1-5; no firm D call. V lost 3 bases and J lost 0, with 3 bases in between. The germline CDR1 and CDR2 sequences are MNHEY and SMNVEV (reference sequence). This CDR3 comprises 13 residues. CDR3 loop: CASSFSSNQPQHF. The CDR3 DNA reads TGTGCCAGCAGTTTTAGTAGCAATCAGCCCCAGCATTTT.

The chain combines TRBV5-4 with TRBJ2-1; D is possibly TRBD2 (5 bases). The V end lost 3 bases, the J end lost 9 bases, and 19 bases lay between the germline ends. Germline lookup yields CDR1 SGHNT and CDR2 YYREEE (reference sequence). There are 15 residues in the CDR3. This CDR3 reads CASSYKGTSVPEQFF. The CDR3 bases are TGTGCCAGCAGCTACAAAGGCACTAGTGTCCCTGAGCAGTTCTTC.

The chain recombines TRBV19 with TRBJ1-2; 10 bases match TRBD1. CDR3 length equals 15 residues. Germline V gene data show CDR1 as LNHDA and CDR2 as SQIVND (reference sequence). V shed 3 bases, J shed 7 bases, and the junction held 8 bases outside the gene matches. The DNA for the CDR3 is TGTGCCAGTAGTATGCCGGGACAGGGGACGAGTGGCTACACCTTC. This gives the protein CASSMPGQGTSGYTF.

The V gene is TRBV19, the J gene TRBJ2-2, with D possibly being TRBD2 (6 bases). Between the trimmed V and J ends, which lost 10 bases and 1 base, there was a span of 10 bases. CDR1 is LNHDA and CDR2 is SQIVND in the germline V gene (reference sequence). The CDR3 loop spans 13 amino acids. CDR3 loop: CATLALNTGELFF. DNA of the CDR3: TGTGCCACCCTAGCGTTGAACACCGGGGAGCTGTTTTTT.

This chain uses TRBV27 with TRBJ2-7; D uncertain. The V gene lost 2 bases and the J gene lost 5 bases, with 10 bases spanning the gap. This CDR3 contains 13 residues. Germline values: CDR1 MNHEY, CDR2 SMNVEV (reference sequence). CDR3 sequence (DNA): TGTGCCAGCAGTTTAGGCCTCCTAGACGAGCAGTACTTC. It codes for CASSLGLLDEQYF.

V gene TRBV27 combines with J gene TRBJ1-2; 7 nucleotides match TRBD1. The CDR3 has 15 amino acids. After removal of 3 bases from V and 2 bases from J, the junction contained 6 bases not matched to a gene. CDR1 and CDR2 from the germline V gene are MNHEY and SMNVEV (reference sequence). In nucleotides, the CDR3 is TGTGCCAGCAGTTTTCGGGACAGAGCGAACTATGGCTACACCTTC. Amino acid sequence: CASSFRDRANYGYTF.

The V call is TRBV6-1, the J call TRBJ1-6; D ambiguous. Per the germline V gene, CDR1 is MNHNS and CDR2 is SASEGT. V was cut by 1 base and J by 10 bases, with 8 bases left in between. This CDR3 comprises 13 residues. CDR3 protein: CASSEGEFSPLHF. DNA for the CDR3: TGTGCCAGCAGTGAAGGCGAATTCTCACCCCTCCACTTT.

The V gene is TRBV18, the J gene TRBJ1-2; D is perhaps TRBD1 (5 bases). The V gene lost 0 bases and the J gene lost 8 bases, with 16 bases spanning the gap. Germline V gives CDR1 KGHSH, CDR2 LQKENI. This CDR3 is built from 15 residues. CDR3 DNA: TGTGCCAGCTCACCACCGACCAGGGTGATTTACGGCTACACCTTC. Translation: CASSPPTRVIYGYTF.